This TCR beta chain stems from a study of cytomegalovirus exposure and HLA in healthy donors (dated by TCRdb to about 2017). For context, the study as a whole: The roughly 670 repertoires of the first cohort and the approximately 110 validation repertoires were produced on the same platform, according to a later analysis. The study was designed to test whether signatures of past pathogen exposure could be identified by cataloging public T cell receptors. In addition to the first cohort of hundreds of subjects, a separate validation cohort of 120 different subjects was used. The study combined high-throughput TCR immunosequencing, statistical association of individual TCRs with disease status, and machine learning to predict cytomegalovirus infection status. The investigation overall reported the following: All 120 or so repertoires were used to score co-occurrence in the validation cohort in a later analysis, because that analysis had no HLA typing for the cohort. While some public TCRs were present in many individuals, most TCR sequences turned up only very rarely across donors. The classifier was reported to diagnose cytomegalovirus status with high specificity and sensitivity in both the original and validation cohorts. In the study, approximately 160 TCR beta chains were listed as associated with cytomegalovirus. A later analysis found that TCRs clustered in the first cohort also tended to co-occur in the 95 to 150 validation repertoires, with more than 90% of cluster scores above 0. A few of the identified cytomegalovirus-associated TCR beta chains were confirmed in vitro to be specific for cytomegalovirus antigens. The authors suggested that the approach could potentially be generalized to other disease states and immunological phenotypes.

Receptor amplification or capture employed the immunoSEQ multiplex PCR assay. The authors' pipeline ran thus. A statistical classification framework was developed to diagnose cytomegalovirus status using the catalog of TCR beta chain sequences. TCRdb re-hosts the immuneACCESS table, in-frame sequences only. Its copies lack some clones; in the studies checked, an unresolved V gene accounts for under half of them, and the cause for the rest is not known. The V and J calls and clone size come from that table; D and trimming were worked out from the DNA. The sample records some 90,000 clones, approximately 96% of which are singletons. About 0.8% of the sample belongs to the ten largest clones. The junction carries 10 bases between V and J, which are trimmed by 7 bases and 0 bases respectively. Looking up the germline V gene yields CDR1 ENHRY and CDR2 SYGVKD. The CDR3 contains 14 residues, cysteine and phenylalanine counted. Only the CDR3 DNA is retained, 42 bases long and in frame from the first base.

Details on this clone: There is no known antigen for this receptor. Qualities for individual bases were not recorded, and no much larger clone is one base off.

Donors formed part of the validation cohort, which comprised 120 subjects and was distinct from the first cohort of 550 to 850 subjects. The rearrangement joined TRBV10-3 to TRBJ2-1, with no D gene named confidently. The sequenced sample was PBMCs. The TCR comes from a young man in good health and CMV-seronegative. The sequence in DNA is TGTGCCATCAACCCCTCGGGCTCCTACAATGAGCAGTTCTTC. Its protein product is CAINPSGSYNEQFF.